This TCR beta chain was sequenced during a study of blood T cells in healthy people across ages. This clonotype has a handful of counts. V lost 0 bases to trimming and J lost 2 bases, with 12 bases between them. The CDR3 consists of 16 residues. Per the germline V gene, CDR1 is MGHRA and CDR2 is YSYEKL. Primed by a sample-barcoded 5' primer and a J-beta primer mix, a second PCR proceeded for about 6 to 12 cycles. TCRdb re-analysed the 5' RACE reads in MiXCR, keeping a single row per CDR3 protein. This table holds some 1,000,000 distinct CDR3 sequences, roughly a quarter found once. The data were also submitted as part of a second study, on T cells of mothers and their children. From that report: Sample barcodes plus 2-4 random nucleotides came from the M1S primer.

The sequencing sample was made of blood. The origin of this receptor is a girl between 2 and 10 years old in good health. The rearrangement joins TRBV4-1 to TRBJ2-3, with D perhaps TRBD2 (5 bases). In DNA, the CDR3 is TGCGCCAGCAGCCAAGAAGGAGCGGCAATCACAGATACGCAGTATTTT. It codes for CASSQEGAAITDTQYF.